The entry below gives a single TCR beta chain sequence along with its context. Germline CDR1 reads MNHEY; CDR2 reads SVGAGI. Deletions cut 2 bases from V and 6 bases from J, with 14 bases between. The CDR3 contains 15 residues. Profiled with immunoSEQ multiplex PCR; TCRdb holds only in-frame clones, not every one. This table has around 100,000 clones, roughly 85% appearing once. This entry is derived from a study of blood T cell repertoires in COVID-19. Study in general: Both acute and convalescent COVID-19 samples were obtained from the United States, Italy and Spain.

The chain links TRBV6-5 to TRBJ1-5; a weak D match, TRBD1 (6 bases). Specimen: peripheral blood. This sequence originates from a man between 65 and 79 years old with active or convalescent COVID-19. CDR3 DNA sequence: TGTGCCAGCAGTTACGCGGGGGGCGGCAGTCAGCCCCAGCATTTT. Amino acids: CASSYAGGGSQPQHF.